The rows below give T cell receptor beta chains drawn from one sample of a study of breast tumors, draining lymph nodes, adjacent tissues. TCRdb called the multiplex PCR reads again in MiXCR, with one record for every CDR3 protein. The sample contains roughly 20,000 distinct CDR3 sequences, roughly 41% of which appear only once. The sequencing sample was made of breast tumor tissue. The receptors were sampled from a female donor with breast cancer. Some clones in this sample may be carry-over from other donors' samples. Each CDR3 is given with its conserved first and last residue. A D gene is named only where the DNA matches it firmly. Only some rows state a clone size, as once, few, many or a class for expanded clones.

>.|TRBJ1-2|TRBV10-3|TRBD1
CAIRTGGSMSGYTF
TGTGCCATCAGGACAGGGGGCTCTATGAGTGGCTACACCTTC
>many|TRBJ2-5|TRBV7-9|.
CASSPISPKETQYF
TGTGCCAGCAGCCCAATCAGCCCGAAAGAGACCCAGTACTTC
>medium-sized|TRBJ2-3|TRBV20-1|.
CSARGAGRTKGSTDTQYF
TGCAGTGCTAGAGGGGCGGGCCGCACGAAAGGAAGCACAGATACGCAGTATTTT
>.|TRBJ2-1|TRBV29-1|.
CSASGTYNEQFF
TGCAGCGCCTCCGGGACCTACAATGAGCAGTTCTTC
>medium-sized|TRBJ2-7|TRBV7-9|.
CASSQATEYHEQYF
TGTGCCAGCAGCCAAGCAACAGAATACCACGAGCAGTACTTC
>many|TRBJ1-5|TRBV20-1|.
CSEGKGNNQPQHF
TGCAGTGAGGGAAAAGGGAATAATCAGCCCCAGCATTTT
>many|TRBJ1-2|TRBV7-3|.
CASSSTGQTSYGYTF
TGTGCCAGCAGCTCCACCGGACAGACTAGCTATGGCTACACCTTC
>.|TRBJ1-5|TRBV29-1|.
CSVEDREGGQPQHF
TGCAGCGTTGAAGACAGGGAAGGCGGTCAGCCCCAGCATTTT
>many|TRBJ2-7|TRBV7-8|TRBD1
CASRTARAGGYEQYF
TGTGCCAGCAGGACGGCCCGGGCAGGGGGCTACGAGCAGTACTTC
>few|TRBJ1-2|TRBV2|.
CANYGYTF
TGTGCTAACTATGGCTACACCTTC
>many|TRBJ1-6|TRBV4-3|.
CASSQDPGGAPGSPLHF
TGCGCCAGCAGCCAAGATCCGGGGGGCGCCCCCGGTTCACCCCTCCACTTT
>.|TRBJ2-1|TRBV9|TRBD1
CASSVGDRVINEQFF
TGTGCCAGCAGCGTAGGGGACAGGGTCATAAATGAGCAGTTCTTC
>many|TRBJ2-7|TRBV11-3|.
CASSLDHLDSSYEQYF
TGTGCCAGCAGCTTAGATCATCTCGACAGCTCCTACGAGCAGTACTTC
>.|TRBJ2-1|TRBV25-1|TRBD2
CASSGAGVLSAEQFF
TGTGCCAGCAGTGGGGCGGGGGTTCTCTCGGCTGAGCAGTTCTTC
>.|TRBJ1-5|TRBV20-1|.
CSARDQGSNQPQHF
TGCAGTGCTAGAGATCAGGGCAGTAATCAGCCCCAGCATTTT
>few|TRBJ2-2|TRBV7-9|TRBD2
CASSLVAGGVFF
TGTGCCAGCAGCTTAGTTGCCGGGGGGGTGTTTTTT
>.|TRBJ2-3|TRBV7-6|TRBD1
CASGKGQHTDTQYF
TGTGCCAGCGGTAAGGGACAGCACACAGATACGCAGTATTTT
>.|TRBJ1-5|TRBV4-1|.
CASSPNPGEPTLRQPRHF
TGCGCCAGCAGCCCCAACCCGGGGGAGCCAACTCTCAGGCAGCCCCGGCATTTT
>few|TRBJ1-6|TRBV6-5|.
CASSAGQLGAYNSPLHF
TGTGCCAGCAGTGCAGGGCAACTAGGCGCCTATAATTCACCCCTCCACTTT
>many|TRBJ1-2|TRBV2|.
CAATGARGRGYGYTF
TGTGCCGCAACGGGGGCCCGGGGGAGAGGCTATGGCTACACCTTC
>.|TRBJ2-1|TRBV7-8|.
CSRQFGYYEQFF
TGTTCCAGGCAGTTTGGGTACTACGAGCAGTTCTTC
>.|TRBJ2-1|TRBV12-3/TRBV12-4|TRBD2
CASSSNRVLAGRNEQFF
TGTGCCAGCAGTTCAAACAGGGTTCTAGCGGGCCGCAATGAGCAGTTCTTC
>.|TRBJ1-5|TRBV18|TRBD1
CASSPSRDRAQHF
TGTGCCAGCTCACCATCCCGGGACAGGGCTCAGCATTTT
>.|TRBJ2-1|TRBV10-3|.
CAISPRTNFYGTYNEQFF
TGTGCCATCAGCCCAAGGACAAATTTCTATGGGACCTACAATGAGCAGTTCTTC
>many|TRBJ2-7|TRBV20-1|TRBD1
CSAGTAYEQYF
TGCAGTGCTGGGACAGCCTACGAGCAGTACTTC
>many|TRBJ2-3|TRBV3-1|TRBD2
CASSQDLNGGAGNTQYF
TGTGCCAGCAGCCAAGATCTGAACGGGGGGGCTGGGAATACGCAGTATTTT
>many|TRBJ2-1|TRBV29-1|.
CSVEGSTVLGEQFF
TGCAGCGTTGAAGGCTCCACTGTCCTTGGTGAGCAGTTCTTC
>many|TRBJ2-7|TRBV29-1|TRBD1
CSTGDRGYEQYF
TGCAGCACTGGGGACAGAGGCTACGAGCAGTACTTC
>.|TRBJ2-5|TRBV4-1|.
CASSPTRGKTQYF
TGCGCCAGCAGCCCCACGCGTGGTAAGACCCAGTACTTC
>.|TRBJ2-2|TRBV18|TRBD1
CASGPLDRGLTGELFF
TGTGCCAGCGGGCCCCTTGACAGGGGGCTGACCGGGGAGCTGTTTTTT
>.|TRBJ2-7|TRBV27|.
CASSLQGAPPEQYF
TGTGCCAGCAGTTTACAAGGAGCGCCCCCCGAGCAGTACTTC
>few|TRBJ2-7|TRBV6-1|.
CASLQRSPYEQYF
TGTGCCAGCTTGCAGAGGAGCCCCTACGAGCAGTACTTC
>few|TRBJ1-6|TRBV2|.
CASRTANSPLHF
TGTGCCAGCAGAACGGCAAATTCACCCCTCCACTTT
>many|TRBJ2-2|TRBV20-1|.
CSAREIVSNTGELFF
TGCAGTGCTAGAGAGATCGTATCGAACACCGGGGAGCTGTTTTTT
>.|TRBJ2-5|TRBV7-9|TRBD2
CASSQTGTSQETQYF
TGTGCCAGCAGCCAAACCGGGACTAGCCAAGAGACCCAGTACTTC
>large|TRBJ2-3|TRBV10-1|TRBD1
CASSSDRAPSTDTQYF
TGCGCCAGCAGCTCGGACAGGGCTCCTAGCACAGATACGCAGTATTTT
>few|TRBJ1-1|TRBV7-3|TRBD1
CASSPTGGKFEAFF
TGTGCCAGCAGCCCGACAGGGGGGAAATTTGAAGCTTTCTTT
>.|TRBJ2-7|TRBV7-8|.
CASIRAGQTYEQYF
TGTGCCAGCATCAGAGCAGGCCAGACCTACGAGCAGTACTTC
>few|TRBJ1-1|TRBV20-1|.
CSDMYGGGRRTEAFF
TGCAGTGACATGTATGGAGGCGGGCGACGTACTGAAGCTTTCTTT
>.|TRBJ2-1|TRBV20-1|.
CSAPNTGFYTEQFF
TGCAGTGCTCCAAATACAGGGTTCTACACTGAGCAGTTCTTC
>.|TRBJ2-3|TRBV24-1|TRBD1
CATSDLPQDRDLLSRDTQYF
TGTGCCACCAGTGATTTGCCTCAAGACAGGGATCTCTTAAGCCGAGATACGCAGTATTTT
>many|TRBJ2-7|TRBV6-6|.
CASSHSLLRGLALYEQYF
TGTGCCAGCAGTCACTCGCTTCTTCGTGGTCTAGCGCTTTACGAGCAGTACTTC
>.|TRBJ1-4|TRBV4-1|TRBD1
CASSQEGLRGTNEKLFF
TGCGCCAGCAGCCAAGAGGGGCTCAGGGGGACTAATGAAAAACTGTTTTTT
>many|TRBJ1-6|TRBV15|TRBD1
CATSGGTGDNSPLHF
TGTGCCACCAGCGGGGGGACAGGAGATAATTCACCCCTCCACTTT
>many|TRBJ1-2|TRBV29-1|.
CAEGGALNYGYTF
TGCGCTGAGGGGGGGGCACTTAACTATGGCTACACCTTC
>medium-sized|TRBJ2-2|TRBV12-3/TRBV12-4|.
CATTTSRLTGELFF
TGTGCCACCACCACGAGCAGACTCACCGGGGAGCTGTTTTTT
>few|TRBJ2-2|TRBV6-6|.
CASSPRGGGTGELFF
TGTGCCAGCAGTCCCAGGGGGGGGGGCACCGGGGAGCTGTTTTTT
>.|TRBJ1-6|TRBV12-3/TRBV12-4|TRBD1
CASSRTGGNSPLHF
TGTGCCAGCAGTCGGACAGGGGGGAATTCACCCCTCCACTTT